This T cell receptor beta chain was captured in a study of circulating and synovial CD4+ cells in juvenile arthritis. This CDR3 has 13 amino acids. The V and J ends lost 3 bases and 5 bases respectively, with 10 bases between them. The germline gives CDR1 MDHEN, CDR2 SYDVKM. TCRdb's table, derived via immunoSEQ multiplex PCR, lists solely in-frame clones and lacks some. The sample contains some 30,000 clones, around 93% of which appear only once. Sequenced: CD4+ T cells from blood. This chain joins TRBV28 and TRBJ2-5; D not resolved. This receptor was obtained from a human donor with juvenile idiopathic arthritis. The CDR3: CASSFRLRETQYF. The CDR3 nucleotides are TGTGCCAGCAGTTTTAGGTTGAGGGAGACCCAGTACTTC.